The 18 T cell receptor beta chains reported below all come from one sample, sequenced in a study of T cells after somatic rescue of genetic block. Only in-frame clones appear in the TCRdb table, and some are missing; sequencing was by immunoSEQ multiplex PCR. Of roughly 120,000 clones listed, over 80% are singletons. Sequences were obtained from peripheral blood mononuclear cells (PBMCs). The receptors originated from a woman younger than 30.

This chain links TRBV7-9 with TRBJ2-1; D might be TRBD2 (6 bases). Looked up from germline, CDR1 is SEHNR and CDR2 is FQNEAQ (reference sequence). The CDR3 is made up of 13 amino acids. V was shortened by 1 base and J by 12 bases, with 13 bases between the two germline ends. CDR3 loop: CASSLVAPRGQFF. In DNA, the CDR3 is TGTGCCAGCAGCTTAGTCGCGCCGCGGGGGCAGTTCTTC.

The rearrangement uses TRBV7-9 and TRBJ1-3, with D unresolved. CDR1 SEHNR and CDR2 FQNEAQ come from the germline V gene (reference sequence). CDR3 length: 16 residues. V lost 5 bases to trimming and J lost 0 bases, with 14 bases between them. The CDR3 loop reads CASSLRSQSSGNTIYF. The CDR3 region has the DNA TGTGCCAGCAGCCTAAGATCCCAAAGCTCTGGAAACACCATATATTTT. The entire variable domain, with the rest obtained from reference TRBV7-9 and TRBJ1-3, is as follows: DTGVSQNPRHKITKRGQNVTFRCDPISEHNRLYWYRQTLGQGPEFLTYFQNEAQLEKSRLLSDRFSAERPKGSFSTLEIQRTEQGDSAMYLCASSLRSQSSGNTIYFGEGSWLTVV.

The rearrangement joins TRBV7-2 to TRBJ2-7, with TRBD1 matching 10 bases. After removal of 4 bases from V and 6 bases from J, the junction contained 6 bases not matched to a gene. Germline loops: CDR1 SGHTA, CDR2 FQGNSA. The CDR3 runs 14 residues. This CDR3 is CASSSPGQGFEQYF. Written as DNA, the CDR3 is TGTGCCAGCAGCTCTCCGGGACAGGGGTTCGAGCAGTACTTC.

The gene calls are TRBV7-9 and TRBJ2-2; D remains unclear. The ends were cut back, 5 bases at V and 6 bases at J, with 10 bases in the middle. The CDR3 is made up of 13 amino acids. Per germline, CDR1 SEHNR and CDR2 FQNEAQ (reference sequence). The CDR3 here is CASSPTGPGELFF. Written as DNA, the CDR3 is TGTGCCAGCAGCCCCACTGGTCCCGGGGAGCTGTTTTTT.

This clone was seen more than once but under ten times. V and J are TRBV5-4 and TRBJ1-6, with 8 bases lining up with TRBD1. The CDR3 loop spans 14 amino acids. V was pared by 4 bases and J by 7 bases, with 4 bases of the junction left unmatched. Germline CDR1 is SGHNT and CDR2 is YYREEE (reference sequence). The CDR3 region has the DNA TGTGCCAGCAGCATCGACAGGGGAAATTCACCCCTCCACTTT. Amino acids: CASSIDRGNSPLHF.

V usage is TRBV10-3 and J usage is TRBJ1-2; D unclear. This CDR3 comprises 12 residues. Trimming took off 7 bases at V and 5 bases at J, with 11 bases between the two ends. From germline, CDR1 is ENHRY and CDR2 SYGVKD. CDR3 sequence (DNA): TGTGCCATCAATCCCGCGGGATATGGCTACACCTTC. As protein: CAINPAGYGYTF.

This clone was seen just once. V is TRBV21-1 and J is TRBJ2-1; TRBD2, the table's D call, lacks a check against the DNA. TRBV21-1 is flagged as a pseudogene. The CDR3 has 16 residues. The CDR3 spells CASSKVPVSSYNEQFF. DNA for the CDR3: TGTGCCAGCAGCAAAGTGCCGGTGAGCTCCTACAATGAGCAGTTCTTC.

This sequence joins TRBV11-2 and TRBJ2-1; a weak D match, TRBD2 (5 bases). The CDR3 has 14 residues. Trimming stripped 1 base from V and 6 bases from J, with 10 bases between. CDR1 is SGHAT, CDR2 FQNNGV, per germline. In nucleotides, the CDR3 is TGTGCCAGCAGCTTAGTTACGGGGAGCAATGAGCAGTTCTTC. It specifies CASSLVTGSNEQFF.

The V gene is TRBV30, the J gene TRBJ1-2; the match to TRBD1 covers 8 bases. Trimming cost V 5 bases and J 5 bases; bases outside gene matches: 4. This CDR3 spans 12 amino acids. The germline CDR1 and CDR2 sequences are GTSNPN and SVGIG (reference sequence). The CDR3 sequence is CAWEQGGYGYTF. CDR3 nucleotides: TGTGCCTGGGAACAGGGGGGGTATGGCTACACCTTC.

V is TRBV21-1 and J is TRBJ2-5; the table's D call, TRBD1, has no DNA check behind it. TRBV21-1 constitutes a pseudogene. The CDR3 spans 16 residues. CDR3 sequence (DNA): TGTGCCAGCAGCAACATGGACAGGGGGTTGAGAGAGACCCAGTACTTC. This encodes CASSNMDRGLRETQYF.

V usage is TRBV30 and J usage is TRBJ1-1; no clear D gene. The CDR3 has 14 amino acids. The V end lost 3 bases, the J end lost 4 bases, and 15 bases lay between the germline ends. Per the germline V gene, CDR1 is GTSNPN and CDR2 is SVGIG (reference sequence). Here the CDR3 reads CAWSPFTAGTEAFF. The CDR3 coding sequence is TGTGCCTGGAGCCCATTCACCGCGGGCACTGAAGCTTTCTTT.

The CDR3 is CASSLAGTGREQYF. The CDR3 coding sequence is TGTGCCAGCAGCTTAGCCGGGACAGGGCGGGAGCAGTACTTC. This chain joins TRBV11-1 and TRBJ2-7; TRBD1 agrees at 9 bases. The germline V gene encodes CDR1 SGHAT and CDR2 FQDESV (reference sequence). The ends lost 0 bases at V and 7 bases at J; junction bases unmatched: 4. The CDR3 loop spans 14 amino acids.

The V gene is TRBV6-5, the J gene TRBJ2-4, with TRBD2 as a possible D gene (7 bases). Per the germline V gene, CDR1 is MNHEY and CDR2 is SVGAGI. CDR3 length: 13 amino acids. Trimming removed 5 bases at V and 10 bases at J, with 15 bases between. The CDR3 bases are TGTGCCAGCAGTATAATCGAGGGGGGGATTCAGTACTTC. Amino acid sequence: CASSIIEGGIQYF.

This chain links TRBV7-9 with TRBJ2-3, with 7 bases matching TRBD2. Trimming at V came to 6 bases and at J to 5 bases, leaving 11 bases not matched to a gene. Germline CDR1 is SEHNR and CDR2 is FQNEAQ (reference sequence). The CDR3 has 15 amino acids. The DNA of the CDR3 is TGTGCCAGCAGTCAAAACGGGGGGAGAGGAGATACGCAGTATTTT. This gives the protein CASSQNGGRGDTQYF.

CDR3 residues: CASSLEGSASNYGYTF. In DNA, the CDR3 is TGTGCCAGCAGCTTAGAGGGCAGTGCTTCTAACTATGGCTACACCTTC. The chain employs TRBV11-2 and TRBJ1-2; D ambiguous. The germline V gene encodes CDR1 SGHAT and CDR2 FQNNGV. The V end was cut by 0 bases, the J end by 0 bases, with 11 bases between. There are 16 residues in the CDR3. Filled out from reference TRBV11-2 and TRBJ1-2, the complete variable domain reads EAGVAQSPRYKIIEKRQSVAFWCNPISGHATLYWYQQILGQGPKLLIQFQNNGVVDDSQLPKDRFSAERLKGVDSTLKIQPAKLEDSAVYLCASSLEGSASNYGYTFGSGTRLTVV.

CDR3 sequence reads: CASSLDNKWIQYF. The DNA for the CDR3 is TGTGCCAGCAGCTTGGACAACAAATGGATTCAGTACTTC. The V call is TRBV5-4, the J call TRBJ2-4, with D hard to call. Germline CDR1 is SGHNT and CDR2 is YYREEE (reference sequence). This CDR3 spans 13 amino acids. Trimming stripped 0 bases from V and 10 bases from J, with 11 bases between.

The chain joins TRBV30 to TRBJ1-4; weak D call: TRBD1 (5 bases). Germline lookup yields CDR1 GTSNPN and CDR2 SVGIG (reference sequence). V dropped 1 base and J dropped 8 bases, with 17 bases sitting between them. This CDR3 contains 15 residues. The CDR3 loop reads CAWSDHPGWGEKLFF. CDR3 DNA: TGTGCCTGGAGTGACCACCCCGGGTGGGGGGAAAAACTGTTTTTT.

This clone came up once. The V call is TRBV19, the J call TRBJ2-7; tentatively, D is TRBD1 (7 bases). V dropped 3 bases and J dropped 4 bases, with 16 bases sitting between them. The CDR3 covers 15 residues. Per germline, CDR1 LNHDA and CDR2 SQIVND (reference sequence). The CDR3 reads CASSMAGQKLYEQYF. The DNA of the CDR3 is TGTGCCAGTAGTATGGCGGGACAGAAATTATACGAGCAGTACTTC.